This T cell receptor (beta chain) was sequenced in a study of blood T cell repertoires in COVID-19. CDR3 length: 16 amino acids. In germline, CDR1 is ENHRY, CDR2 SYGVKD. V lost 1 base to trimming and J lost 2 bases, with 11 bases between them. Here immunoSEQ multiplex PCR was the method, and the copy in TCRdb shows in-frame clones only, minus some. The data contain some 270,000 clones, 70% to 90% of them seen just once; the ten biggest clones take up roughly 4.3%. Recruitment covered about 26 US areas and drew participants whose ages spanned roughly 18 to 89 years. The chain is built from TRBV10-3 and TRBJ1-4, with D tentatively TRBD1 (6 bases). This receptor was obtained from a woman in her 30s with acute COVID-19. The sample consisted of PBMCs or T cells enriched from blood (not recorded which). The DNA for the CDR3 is TGTGCCATCAGTGAGTTCAGACAGGCTACTAATGAAAAACTGTTTTTT. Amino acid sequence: CAISEFRQATNEKLFF.